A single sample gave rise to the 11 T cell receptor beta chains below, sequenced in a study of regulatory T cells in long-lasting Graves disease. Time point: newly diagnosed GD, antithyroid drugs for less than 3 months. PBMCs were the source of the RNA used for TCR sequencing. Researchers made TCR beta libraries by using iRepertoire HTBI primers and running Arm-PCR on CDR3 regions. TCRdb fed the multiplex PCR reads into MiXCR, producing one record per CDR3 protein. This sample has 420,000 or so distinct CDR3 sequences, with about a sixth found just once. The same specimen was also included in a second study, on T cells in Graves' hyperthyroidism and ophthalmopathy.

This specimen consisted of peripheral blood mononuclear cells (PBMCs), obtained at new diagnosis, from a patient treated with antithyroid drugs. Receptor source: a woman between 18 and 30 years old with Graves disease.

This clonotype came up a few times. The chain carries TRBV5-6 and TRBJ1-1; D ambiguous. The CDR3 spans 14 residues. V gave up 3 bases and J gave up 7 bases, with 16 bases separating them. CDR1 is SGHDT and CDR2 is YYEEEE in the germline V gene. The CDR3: CASSSVQPVYEAFF. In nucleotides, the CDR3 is TGTGCCAGCAGCTCTGTACAGCCCGTTTATGAAGCTTTCTTT.

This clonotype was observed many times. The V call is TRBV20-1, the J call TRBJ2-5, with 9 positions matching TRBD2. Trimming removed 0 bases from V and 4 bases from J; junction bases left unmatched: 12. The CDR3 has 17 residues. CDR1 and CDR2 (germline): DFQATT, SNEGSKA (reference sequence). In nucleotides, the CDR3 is TGCAGTGCTAGAGATCGAGATCTAGCGGGACTGAGAGAGACCCAGTACTTC. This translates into CSARDRDLAGLRETQYF.

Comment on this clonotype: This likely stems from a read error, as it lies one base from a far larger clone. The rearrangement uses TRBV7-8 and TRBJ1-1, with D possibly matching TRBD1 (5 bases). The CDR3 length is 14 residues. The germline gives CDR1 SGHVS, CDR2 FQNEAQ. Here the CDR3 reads CASTKSGLNTEASF. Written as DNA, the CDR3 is TGTGCCAGCACAAAATCGGGGCTGAACACTGAAGCTTCCTTT.

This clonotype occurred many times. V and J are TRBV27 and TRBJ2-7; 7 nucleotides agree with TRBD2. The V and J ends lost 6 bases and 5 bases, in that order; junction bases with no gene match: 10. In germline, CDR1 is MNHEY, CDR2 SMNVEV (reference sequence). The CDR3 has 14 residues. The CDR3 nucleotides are TGTGCCAGCAGCCGGACTAGTTTTATCGACGAGCAGTACTTC. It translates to CASSRTSFIDEQYF.

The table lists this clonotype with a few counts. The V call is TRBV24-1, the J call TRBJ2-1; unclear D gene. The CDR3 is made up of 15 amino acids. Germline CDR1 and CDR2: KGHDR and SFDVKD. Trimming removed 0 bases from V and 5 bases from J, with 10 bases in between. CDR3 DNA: TGTGCCACCAGTGATTTGCTTTTCAAGCACAATGAGCAGTTCTTC. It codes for CATSDLLFKHNEQFF.

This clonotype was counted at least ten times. CDR3 coding DNA: TGTGCCAGCAGCTACCCGGGGGAGAGCGGCTACACCTTC. Translation gives CASSYPGESGYTF. The chain links TRBV11-3 to TRBJ1-2, with a weak D call TRBD1 (5 bases). V lost 4 bases and J lost 8, with 14 bases in between. The V gene's germline CDR1 is SGHNT and CDR2 YENEEA. The CDR3 runs 13 residues. The full variable domain, completed using reference TRBV11-3 and TRBJ1-2, is EAGVVQSPRYKIIEKKQPVAFWCNPISGHNTLYWYLQNLGQGPELLIRYENEEAVDDSQLPKDRFSAERLKGVDSTLKIQPAELGDSAVYLCASSYPGESGYTFGSGTRLTVV.

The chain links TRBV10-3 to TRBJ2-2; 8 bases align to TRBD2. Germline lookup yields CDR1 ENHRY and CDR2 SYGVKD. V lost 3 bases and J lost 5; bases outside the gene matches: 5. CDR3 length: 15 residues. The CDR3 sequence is CAISDTGGRTGELFF. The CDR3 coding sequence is TGTGCCATCAGTGATACGGGAGGGCGAACCGGGGAGCTGTTTTTT.

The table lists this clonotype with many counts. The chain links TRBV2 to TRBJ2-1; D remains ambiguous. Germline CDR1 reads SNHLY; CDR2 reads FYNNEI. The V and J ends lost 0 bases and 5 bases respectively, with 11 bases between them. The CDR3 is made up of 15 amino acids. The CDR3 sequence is CASSEAGISNNEQFF. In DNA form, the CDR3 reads TGTGCCAGCAGTGAAGCGGGAATTTCAAACAATGAGCAGTTCTTC.

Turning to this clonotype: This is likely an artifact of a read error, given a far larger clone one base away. In DNA, the CDR3 is TGTGCCAGCAATGTGCTGAACACTGAATCTTTCTTT. Encoded protein: CASNVLNTESFF. V is TRBV6-1 and J is TRBJ1-1; unclear D gene. From germline, CDR1 is MNHNS and CDR2 SASEGT. This CDR3 region has 12 residues.

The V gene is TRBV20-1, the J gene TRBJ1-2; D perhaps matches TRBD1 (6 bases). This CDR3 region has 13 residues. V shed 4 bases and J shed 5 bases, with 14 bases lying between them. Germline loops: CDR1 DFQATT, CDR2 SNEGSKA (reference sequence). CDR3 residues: CSAINRVTYGYTF. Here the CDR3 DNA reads TGCAGTGCTATAAACAGGGTTACATATGGCTACACCTTC.

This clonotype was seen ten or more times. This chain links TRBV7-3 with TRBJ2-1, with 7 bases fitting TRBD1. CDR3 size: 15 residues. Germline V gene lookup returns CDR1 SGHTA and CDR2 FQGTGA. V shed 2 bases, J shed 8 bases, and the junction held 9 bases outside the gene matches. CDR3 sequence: CASSLLGTDSHEQFF. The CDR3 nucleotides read TGTGCCAGCAGCTTACTCGGGACAGACTCCCATGAGCAGTTCTTC.